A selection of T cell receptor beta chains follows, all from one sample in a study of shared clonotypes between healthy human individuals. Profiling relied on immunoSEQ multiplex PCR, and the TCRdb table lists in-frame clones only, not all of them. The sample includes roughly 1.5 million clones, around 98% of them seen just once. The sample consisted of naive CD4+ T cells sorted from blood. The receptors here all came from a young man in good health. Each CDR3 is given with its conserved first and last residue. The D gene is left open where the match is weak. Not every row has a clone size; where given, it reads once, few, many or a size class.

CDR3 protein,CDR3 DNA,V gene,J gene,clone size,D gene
CATSREAGGSRQETQYF,TGTGCCACCAGCAGGGAGGCAGGTGGGTCTAGACAAGAGACCCAGTACTTC,TRBV15,TRBJ2-5,NA,NA
CAISEFATQYF,TGTGCCATCAGTGAGTTCGCTACGCAGTATTTT,TRBV10-3,TRBJ2-3,NA,NA
CASSLVARTYEQYF,TGTGCCAGCAGCTTAGTAGCGAGGACCTACGAGCAGTACTTC,TRBV11-2,TRBJ2-7,once,NA
CASSQDLSGSSYEQYF,TGTGCCAGCAGCCAAGATCTTAGCGGGAGCTCCTACGAGCAGTACTTC,TRBV4-2,TRBJ2-7,NA,TRBD2
CASSSGLAGGPTGELFF,TGCGCCAGCAGCTCGGGACTAGCGGGAGGGCCTACCGGGGAGCTGTTTTTT,TRBV5-1,TRBJ2-2,NA,TRBD2
CASSEDPPGANVLTF,TGTGCCAGCAGTGAAGACCCCCCGGGGGCCAACGTCCTGACTTTC,TRBV2,TRBJ2-6,NA,NA
CASRGDTQYF,TGTGCCAGCCGGGGAGATACGCAGTATTTT,TRBV2,TRBJ2-3,NA,NA
CASFYRSANTGELFF,TGTGCCAGCTTCTACAGGAGCGCGAACACCGGGGAGCTGTTTTTT,TRBV11-2,TRBJ2-2,NA,NA
CASSPRPANTEAFF,TGTGCCAGTAGTCCCCGCCCAGCGAACACTGAAGCTTTCTTT,TRBV19,TRBJ1-1,NA,NA
CASKDSTTYDEQFF,TGTGCCAGCAAGGACTCAACCACTTACGATGAGCAGTTCTTC,TRBV2,TRBJ2-1,NA,NA
CASSLESGRGEKLFF,TGCGCCAGCAGCTTGGAATCAGGGAGAGGCGAAAAACTGTTTTTT,TRBV5-1,TRBJ1-4,NA,NA
CASSPQGRELGGYTF,TGTGCCAGCTCACCGCAGGGCAGGGAACTTGGCGGCTACACCTTC,TRBV18,TRBJ1-2,NA,NA
CASSSGLLADTQYF,TGTGCCAGCAGTTCGGGACTTCTAGCAGATACGCAGTATTTT,TRBV6-5,TRBJ2-3,once,NA
CASSLDRGTYNEQFF,TGTGCCAGCAGCTTAGATCGGGGAACCTACAATGAGCAGTTCTTC,TRBV7-9,TRBJ2-1,NA,NA
CASTTVGVGTEAFF,TGTGCCAGCACCACGGTCGGGGTAGGGACTGAAGCTTTCTTT,TRBV5-5,TRBJ1-1,NA,NA
CASSSPGQGYEQYF,TGTGCCAGCAGCTCACCGGGACAGGGCTACGAGCAGTACTTC,TRBV5-4,TRBJ2-7,once,TRBD1
CASSFVAQGAYEQYF,TGTGCCAGCAGCTTCGTCGCACAGGGAGCATACGAGCAGTACTTC,TRBV5-4,TRBJ2-7,NA,NA
CASRGTRSSYNEQFF,TGTGCCAGCAGGGGGACAAGGAGCTCCTACAATGAGCAGTTCTTC,TRBV6-6,TRBJ2-1,NA,NA
CASRGWDTSTDTQYF,TGTGCCAGCAGGGGGTGGGACACCAGCACAGATACGCAGTATTTT,TRBV2,TRBJ2-3,once,NA
CASSLSGKNTEAFF,TGCGCCAGCAGCTTGTCAGGAAAGAACACTGAAGCTTTCTTT,TRBV5-1,TRBJ1-1,once,NA
CASSAGQGGNQPQHF,TGTGCCAGCAGTGCGGGACAGGGAGGCAATCAGCCCCAGCATTTT,TRBV27,TRBJ1-5,NA,TRBD1
CASSLPRTLPGAFF,TGTGCCAGCAGTTTACCACGGACCCTTCCGGGGGCTTTCTTT,TRBV28,TRBJ1-1,NA,NA
CASTIGVAGGLAEQYF,TGTGCCAGCACCATTGGGGTAGCGGGAGGCCTTGCCGAGCAGTACTTC,TRBV28,TRBJ2-7,once,TRBD2
CASSPPQGLNTGELFF,TGTGCCAGCTCACCACCGCAGGGACTGAACACCGGGGAGCTGTTTTTT,TRBV18,TRBJ2-2,NA,NA
CASSMFLAVRSSTQYF,TGTGCCAGTAGTATGTTTCTAGCGGTGAGGAGTAGTACGCAGTATTTT,TRBV19,TRBJ2-3,NA,TRBD2
CASSSPRVAAYPGGELFF,TGTGCCAGCAGCTCCCCAAGGGTAGCGGCCTATCCTGGCGGGGAGCTGTTTTTT,TRBV7-9,TRBJ2-2,NA,NA
CASSGGLAGVEQYF,TGTGCCAGCAGTGGGGGACTAGCGGGAGTAGAGCAGTACTTC,TRBV2,TRBJ2-7,NA,TRBD2
CASMPLGTALEAFF,TGTGCCAGCATGCCATTAGGGACAGCTTTAGAGGCTTTCTTT,TRBV27,TRBJ1-1,NA,TRBD1
CASSPMGGAVVTSEQFF,TGTGCCAGCAGCCCGATGGGGGGCGCGGTGGTAACCAGTGAGCAGTTCTTC,TRBV7-3,TRBJ2-1,NA,NA
CASSAGSHHTEAFF,TGTGCCAGCAGCGCAGGGTCCCACCACACTGAAGCTTTCTTT,TRBV9,TRBJ1-1,NA,NA
CASSVAGAGYGYTF,TGTGCCAGCAGCGTAGCGGGGGCTGGCTATGGCTACACCTTC,TRBV9,TRBJ1-2,NA,NA
CASSVLGWQPQHF,TGTGCCAGCAGTGTCCTAGGTTGGCAGCCCCAGCATTTT,TRBV6-1,TRBJ1-5,NA,NA
CATSRGDRGNTEAFF,TGTGCCACCAGCAGAGGTGACAGGGGGAACACTGAAGCTTTCTTT,TRBV15,TRBJ1-1,NA,TRBD1
CASRAGFMNTEAFF,TGCGCCAGCAGGGCAGGTTTTATGAACACTGAAGCTTTCTTT,TRBV5-1,TRBJ1-1,NA,NA
CASSASPGLTPYEQYF,TGTGCCAGCAGCGCTTCCCCGGGACTCACACCCTACGAGCAGTACTTC,TRBV9,TRBJ2-7,NA,NA
CASSRPGLAYNEQFF,TGTGCCAGCAGCAGGCCGGGACTAGCCTACAATGAGCAGTTCTTC,TRBV5-4,TRBJ2-1,once,TRBD2
CASSQAITNYGYTF,TGTGCCAGCAGTCAGGCGATTACGAACTATGGCTACACCTTC,TRBV28,TRBJ1-2,NA,NA
CASSLALTDYGYTF,TGTGCCAGCAGCTTAGCGCTGACAGACTATGGCTACACCTTC,TRBV7-9,TRBJ1-2,once,NA
CASSDRPTGELFF,TGTGCCAGCAGTGATAGGCCAACCGGGGAGCTGTTTTTT,TRBV6-1,TRBJ2-2,NA,NA
CASSYSWREEYEQYF,TGTGCCAGCAGTTACTCGTGGCGGGAGGAGTACGAGCAGTACTTC,TRBV6-5,TRBJ2-7,NA,TRBD2
CASRASGGTDTQYF,TGTGCCAGTAGGGCCTCGGGGGGGACAGATACGCAGTATTTT,TRBV19,TRBJ2-3,NA,TRBD2
CASSLYPSPTGELFF,TGTGCCAGCAGCTTGTACCCTAGTCCCACCGGGGAGCTGTTTTTT,TRBV5-5,TRBJ2-2,NA,NA
CASSLEQPNTEAFF,TGTGCCAGCAGCTTGGAACAACCGAACACTGAAGCTTTCTTT,TRBV5-4,TRBJ1-1,NA,NA
CASRGTGKQETQYF,TGTGCCAGCAGGGGGACAGGGAAGCAAGAGACCCAGTACTTC,TRBV6-6,TRBJ2-5,NA,TRBD1
CASSPLAAAGAYEQYF,TGTGCCAGCAGCCCCCTCGCGGCGGCGGGAGCCTACGAGCAGTACTTC,TRBV7-6,TRBJ2-7,NA,TRBD2
CASSSNSGTNTGELFF,TGTGCCAGCAGCTCAAATAGCGGGACGAACACCGGGGAGCTGTTTTTT,TRBV7-9,TRBJ2-2,NA,TRBD2
CASTTWGAGGNGPNEQFF,TGTGCCAGCACTACTTGGGGGGCTGGGGGTAACGGTCCCAATGAGCAGTTCTTC,TRBV27,TRBJ2-1,once,NA
CASSALQGRDYSNQPQHF,TGTGCCAGCAGTGCTCTCCAAGGCAGGGACTATAGCAATCAGCCCCAGCATTTT,TRBV2,TRBJ1-5,once,NA
CATSREYPSAVNEQFF,TGTGCCACCAGCAGAGAATACCCTAGCGCGGTCAATGAGCAGTTCTTC,TRBV15,TRBJ2-1,NA,NA
CAISSSREGEKDGYTF,TGTGCCATCAGCTCTAGCCGGGAAGGGGAAAAAGATGGCTACACCTTC,TRBV10-3,TRBJ1-2,NA,NA
CASSLEGGNQPQHF,TGTGCCAGCTCACTCGAGGGAGGCAATCAGCCCCAGCATTTT,TRBV18,TRBJ1-5,NA,NA
CASSDPGNQETQYF,TGTGCCAGCAGTGACCCCGGGAACCAAGAGACCCAGTACTTC,TRBV25-1,TRBJ2-5,NA,NA
CASSVASGQGSDTQYF,TGTGCCAGCAGCGTAGCGTCCGGACAGGGATCAGATACGCAGTATTTT,TRBV9,TRBJ2-3,NA,TRBD1
CASSASPLDEQFF,TGTGCCAGCTCAGCGAGCCCCTTAGATGAGCAGTTCTTC,TRBV6-4,TRBJ2-1,NA,NA